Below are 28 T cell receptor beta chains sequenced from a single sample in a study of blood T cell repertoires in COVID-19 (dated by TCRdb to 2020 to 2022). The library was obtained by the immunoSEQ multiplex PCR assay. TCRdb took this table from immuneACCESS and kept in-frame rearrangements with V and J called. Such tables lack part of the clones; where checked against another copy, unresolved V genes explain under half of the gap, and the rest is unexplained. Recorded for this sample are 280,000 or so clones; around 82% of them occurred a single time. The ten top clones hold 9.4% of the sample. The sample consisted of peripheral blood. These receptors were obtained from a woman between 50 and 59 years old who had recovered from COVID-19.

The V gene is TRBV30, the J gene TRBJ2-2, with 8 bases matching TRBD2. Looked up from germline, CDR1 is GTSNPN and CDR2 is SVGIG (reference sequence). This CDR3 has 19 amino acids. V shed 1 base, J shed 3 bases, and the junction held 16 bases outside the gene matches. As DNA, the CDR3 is TGTGCCTGGAGTGATTCCACCCCAGGAAAGCGGGGGTACACCGGGGAGCTGTTTTTT. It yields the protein CAWSDSTPGKRGYTGELFF.

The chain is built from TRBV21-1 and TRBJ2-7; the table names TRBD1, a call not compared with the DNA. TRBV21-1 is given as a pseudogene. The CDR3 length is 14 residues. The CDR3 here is CASSKALRPLQKYF. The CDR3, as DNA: TGTGCCAGCAGCAAAGCGCTTAGACCTCTACAGAAGTACTTC.

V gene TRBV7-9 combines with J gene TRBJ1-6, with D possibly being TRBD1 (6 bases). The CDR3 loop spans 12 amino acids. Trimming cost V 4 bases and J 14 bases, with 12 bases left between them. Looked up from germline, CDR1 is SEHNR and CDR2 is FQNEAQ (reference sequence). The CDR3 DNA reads TGTGCCAGCAGCTGGGACACCGATTCCCTCCACTTT. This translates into CASSWDTDSLHF.

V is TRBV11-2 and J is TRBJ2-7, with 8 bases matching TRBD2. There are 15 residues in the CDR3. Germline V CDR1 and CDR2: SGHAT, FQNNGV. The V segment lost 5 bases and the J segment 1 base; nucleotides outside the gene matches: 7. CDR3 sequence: CASSPRGATSYEQYF. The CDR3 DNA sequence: TGTGCCAGCAGCCCGCGGGGGGCAACATCCTACGAGCAGTACTTC.

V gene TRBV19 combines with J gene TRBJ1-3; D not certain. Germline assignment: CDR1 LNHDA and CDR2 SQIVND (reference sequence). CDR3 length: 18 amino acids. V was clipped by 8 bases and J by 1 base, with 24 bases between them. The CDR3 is CASFNNARPRRSGNTIYF. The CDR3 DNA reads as TGTGCCAGTTTCAATAACGCCCGACCAAGGAGGTCTGGAAACACCATATATTTT.

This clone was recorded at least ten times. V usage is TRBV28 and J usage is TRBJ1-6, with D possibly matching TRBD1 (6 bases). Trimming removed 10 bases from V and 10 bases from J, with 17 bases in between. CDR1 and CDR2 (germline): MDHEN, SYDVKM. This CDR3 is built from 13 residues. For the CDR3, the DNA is TGTGCCACCGGGGGCGTCGGGAGGTCACCCCTCCACTTT. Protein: CATGGVGRSPLHF.

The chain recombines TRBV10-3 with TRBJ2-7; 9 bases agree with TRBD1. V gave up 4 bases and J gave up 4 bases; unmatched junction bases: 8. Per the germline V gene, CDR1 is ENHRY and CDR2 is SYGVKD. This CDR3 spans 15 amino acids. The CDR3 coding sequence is TGTGCCATCAGTGGTCCCGGGACAGGGAATTACGAGCAGTACTTC. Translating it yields CAISGPGTGNYEQYF.

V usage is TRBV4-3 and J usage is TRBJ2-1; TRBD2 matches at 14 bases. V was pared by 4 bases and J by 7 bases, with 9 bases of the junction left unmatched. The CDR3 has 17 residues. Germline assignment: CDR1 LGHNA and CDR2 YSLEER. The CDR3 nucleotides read TGCGCCAGCAGCCGGGACTTAGGGACTAGCGGGAGTAATGAGCAGTTCTTC. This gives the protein CASSRDLGTSGSNEQFF.

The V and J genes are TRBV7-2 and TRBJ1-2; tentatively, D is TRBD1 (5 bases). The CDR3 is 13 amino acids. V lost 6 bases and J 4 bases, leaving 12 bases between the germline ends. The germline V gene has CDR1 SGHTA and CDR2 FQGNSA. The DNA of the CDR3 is TGTGCCAGCAGAGACGCCGGGGGCTATGGCTACACCTTC. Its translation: CASRDAGGYGYTF.

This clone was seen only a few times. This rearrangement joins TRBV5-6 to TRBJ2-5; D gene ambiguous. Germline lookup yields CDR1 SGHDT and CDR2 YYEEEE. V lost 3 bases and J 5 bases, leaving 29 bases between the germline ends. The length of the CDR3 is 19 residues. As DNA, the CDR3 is TGTGCCAGCAGCTCCTCTGGGTGGGTTTTCGGAGCAGAGGTGGAGACCCAGTACTTC. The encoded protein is CASSSSGWVFGAEVETQYF.

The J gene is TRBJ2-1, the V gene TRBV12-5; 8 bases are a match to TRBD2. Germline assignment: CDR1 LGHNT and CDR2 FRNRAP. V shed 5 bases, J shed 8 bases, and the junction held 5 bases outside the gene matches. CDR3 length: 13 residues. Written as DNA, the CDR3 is TGTGCTAGTGGTCGGACTAGCTTCGATGAGCAGTTCTTC. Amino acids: CASGRTSFDEQFF.

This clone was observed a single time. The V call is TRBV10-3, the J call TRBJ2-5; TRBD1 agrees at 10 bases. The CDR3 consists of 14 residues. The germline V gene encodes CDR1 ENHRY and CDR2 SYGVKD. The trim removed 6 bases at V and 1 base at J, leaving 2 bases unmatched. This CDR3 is CAIRRDRGQETQYF. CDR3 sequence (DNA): TGTGCCATCAGACGGGACAGGGGCCAAGAGACCCAGTACTTC.

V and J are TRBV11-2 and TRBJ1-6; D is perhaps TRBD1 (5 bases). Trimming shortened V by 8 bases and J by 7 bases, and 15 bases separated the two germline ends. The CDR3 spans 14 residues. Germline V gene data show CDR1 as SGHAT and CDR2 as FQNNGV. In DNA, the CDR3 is TGTGCCAGCGGACAAGTAGCCCTAAATTCACCCCTCCACTTT. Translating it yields CASGQVALNSPLHF.

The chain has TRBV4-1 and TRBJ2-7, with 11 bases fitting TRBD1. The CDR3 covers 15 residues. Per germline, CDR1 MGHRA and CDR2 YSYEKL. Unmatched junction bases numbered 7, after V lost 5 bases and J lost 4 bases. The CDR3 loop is CASSYRTGGVYEQYF. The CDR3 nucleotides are TGCGCCAGCAGCTATCGGACAGGGGGCGTTTACGAGCAGTACTTC.

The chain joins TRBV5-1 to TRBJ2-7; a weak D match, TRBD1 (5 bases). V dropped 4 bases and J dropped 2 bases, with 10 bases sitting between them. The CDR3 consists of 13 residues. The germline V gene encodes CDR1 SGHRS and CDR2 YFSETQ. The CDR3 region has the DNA TGCGCCAGCAGCGGACATGATACCTACGAGCAGTACTTC. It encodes CASSGHDTYEQYF.

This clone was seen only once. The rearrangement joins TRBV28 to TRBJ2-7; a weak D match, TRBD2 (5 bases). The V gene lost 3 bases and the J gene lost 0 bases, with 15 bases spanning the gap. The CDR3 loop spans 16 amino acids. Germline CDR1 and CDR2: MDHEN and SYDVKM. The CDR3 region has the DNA TGTGCCAGCAGTTTCCTTCCGGGCGGGTACTCCTACGAGCAGTACTTC. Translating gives CASSFLPGGYSYEQYF. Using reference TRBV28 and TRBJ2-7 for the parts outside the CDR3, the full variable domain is DVKVTQSSRYLVKRTGEKVFLECVQDMDHENMFWYRQDPGLGLRLIYFSYDVKMKEKGDIPEGYSVSREKKERFSLILESASTNQTSMYLCASSFLPGGYSYEQYFGPGTRLTVT.

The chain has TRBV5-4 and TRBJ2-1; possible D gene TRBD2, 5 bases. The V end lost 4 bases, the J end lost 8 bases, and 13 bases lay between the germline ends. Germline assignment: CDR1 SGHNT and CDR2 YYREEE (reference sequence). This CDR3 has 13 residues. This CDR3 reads CASSGGGLDEQFF. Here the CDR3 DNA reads TGTGCCAGCAGCGGCGGAGGTCTCGATGAGCAGTTCTTC.

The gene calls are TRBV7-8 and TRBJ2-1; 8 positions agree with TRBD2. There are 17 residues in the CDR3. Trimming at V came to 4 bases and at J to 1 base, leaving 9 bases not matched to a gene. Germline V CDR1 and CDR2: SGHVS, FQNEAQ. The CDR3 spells CASSSAARGRSYNEQFF. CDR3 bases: TGTGCCAGCAGCTCAGCCGCCCGCGGGAGGTCCTACAATGAGCAGTTCTTC.

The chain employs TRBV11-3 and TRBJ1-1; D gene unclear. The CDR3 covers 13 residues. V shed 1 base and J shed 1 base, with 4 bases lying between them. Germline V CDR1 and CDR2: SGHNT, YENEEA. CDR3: CASSLGGNTEAFF. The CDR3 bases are TGTGCCAGCAGCTTAGGAGGGAACACTGAAGCTTTCTTT.

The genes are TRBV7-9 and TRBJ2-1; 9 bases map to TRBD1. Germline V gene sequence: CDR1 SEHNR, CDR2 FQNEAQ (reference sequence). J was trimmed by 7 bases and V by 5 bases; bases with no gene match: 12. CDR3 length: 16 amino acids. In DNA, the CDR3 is TGTGCCAGCAGCATAGGGACAGGGCAAGGTGGGAATGAGCAGTTCTTC. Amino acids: CASSIGTGQGGNEQFF.

The chain's CDR3 is CASSTVPSPLHF. The CDR3, as DNA: TGTGCCAGCTCTACGGTGCCCTCACCCCTCCACTTT. The rearrangement joins TRBV12-3 or TRBV12-4 to TRBJ1-6; no clear D. The length of the CDR3 is 12 residues. The V gene lost 8 bases and the J gene lost 10 bases, with 12 bases spanning the gap.

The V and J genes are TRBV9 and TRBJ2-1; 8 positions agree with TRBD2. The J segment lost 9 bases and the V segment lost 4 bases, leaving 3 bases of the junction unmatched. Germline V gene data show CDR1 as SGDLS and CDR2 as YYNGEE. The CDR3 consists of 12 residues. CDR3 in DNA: TGTGCCAGCAGCCGGACTAGCCCTGAGCAGTTCTTC. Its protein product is CASSRTSPEQFF.

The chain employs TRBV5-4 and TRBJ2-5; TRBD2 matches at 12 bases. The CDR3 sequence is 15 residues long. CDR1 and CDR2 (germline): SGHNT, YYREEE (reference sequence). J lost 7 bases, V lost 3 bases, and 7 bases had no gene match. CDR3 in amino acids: CASSWGTSGQGTQYF. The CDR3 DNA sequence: TGTGCCAGCAGCTGGGGGACTAGCGGGCAGGGGACCCAGTACTTC.

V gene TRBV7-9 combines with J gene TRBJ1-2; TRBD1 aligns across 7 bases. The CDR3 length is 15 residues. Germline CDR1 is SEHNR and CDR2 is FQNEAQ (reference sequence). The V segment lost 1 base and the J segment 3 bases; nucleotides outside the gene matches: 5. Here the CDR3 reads CASSLGQGLDYGYTF. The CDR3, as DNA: TGTGCCAGCAGCTTAGGACAGGGCCTTGACTATGGCTACACCTTC.

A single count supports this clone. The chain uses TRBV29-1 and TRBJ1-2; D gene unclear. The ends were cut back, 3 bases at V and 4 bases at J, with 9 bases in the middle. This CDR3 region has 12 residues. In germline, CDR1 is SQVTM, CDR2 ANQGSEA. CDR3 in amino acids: CSVDSVVYGYTF. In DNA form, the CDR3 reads TGCAGCGTTGACTCAGTTGTCTATGGCTACACCTTC.

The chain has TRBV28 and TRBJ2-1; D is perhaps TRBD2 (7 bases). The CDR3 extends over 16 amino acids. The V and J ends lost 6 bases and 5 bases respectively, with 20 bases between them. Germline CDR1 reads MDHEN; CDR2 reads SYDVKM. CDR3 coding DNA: TGTGCCAGCAGGGCATCGTCGGGGGGCGCGGACAATGAGCAGTTCTTC. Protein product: CASRASSGGADNEQFF.

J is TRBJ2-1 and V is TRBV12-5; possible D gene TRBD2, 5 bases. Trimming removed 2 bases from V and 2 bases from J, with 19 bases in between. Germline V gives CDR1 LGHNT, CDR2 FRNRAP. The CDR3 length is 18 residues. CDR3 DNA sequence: TGTGCTAGTGGTTTGATCATGGGTGGGAGCGCTCCCTACAATGAGCAGTTCTTC. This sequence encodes CASGLIMGGSAPYNEQFF. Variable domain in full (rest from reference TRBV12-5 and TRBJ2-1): DARVTQTPRHKVTEMGQEVTMRCQPILGHNTVFWYRQTMMQGLELLAYFRNRAPLDDSGMPKDRFSAEMPDATLATLKIQPSEPRDSAVYFCASGLIMGGSAPYNEQFFGPGTRLTVL.

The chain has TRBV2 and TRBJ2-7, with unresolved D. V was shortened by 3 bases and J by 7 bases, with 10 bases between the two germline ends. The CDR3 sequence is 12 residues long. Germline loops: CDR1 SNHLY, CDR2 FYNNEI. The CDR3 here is CASSDSGNEQYF. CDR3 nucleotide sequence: TGTGCCAGCAGTGATTCGGGTAATGAGCAGTACTTC.